One sample yielded the 10 T cell receptor beta chains listed below, sequenced in a study of CD8 T cells in ankylosing spondylitis. TCRdb passed the 5' RACE reads through MiXCR, listing each CDR3 protein once. Altogether hundreds of thousands of distinct CDR3 sequences are present, under 30% being singletons, with the ten largest covering just over 6.5%. Sample: blood, either unsorted or a sorted T cell fraction (not recorded which). Source of these receptors: a male donor with ankylosing spondylitis or in good health (not recorded which).

This chain connects TRBV4-2 to TRBJ2-7; D not resolved. V shed 0 bases and J shed 5 bases, with 11 bases lying between them. The CDR3 contains 14 residues. CDR1 is LGHNA, CDR2 YNFKEQ, per germline. The CDR3 spells CASSQDPPGHEQYF. The CDR3 coding sequence is TGTGCCAGCAGCCAAGATCCCCCCGGGCACGAGCAGTACTTC.

The V call is TRBV12-3 or TRBV12-4, the J call TRBJ1-1; a possible D gene is TRBD1 (5 bases). V was cut by 5 bases and J by 1 base, with 14 bases left in between. This CDR3 spans 15 amino acids. CDR3 loop: CASSPQGKWNTEAFF. The CDR3 DNA reads TGTGCCAGCAGTCCCCAGGGTAAGTGGAACACTGAAGCTTTCTTT.

The chain joins TRBV7-2 to TRBJ1-3; tentatively, D is TRBD1 (6 bases). Trimming left V 0 bases short and J 4 bases short, with 13 bases between. This CDR3 region has 16 residues. Germline assignment: CDR1 SGHTA and CDR2 FQGNSA. This CDR3 is CASSLAGRGVGNTIYF. The CDR3 bases are TGTGCCAGCAGCTTAGCAGGCAGGGGAGTGGGAAACACCATATATTTT.

The rearrangement joins TRBV20-1 to TRBJ2-1; a weak D match, TRBD1 (6 bases). This CDR3 spans 13 amino acids. Germline CDR1 DFQATT, CDR2 SNEGSKA (reference sequence). V was cut by 4 bases and J by 10 bases, with 17 bases left in between. CDR3 region: CSANPGTRIEQFF. CDR3 coding DNA: TGCAGTGCTAATCCGGGGACACGGATAGAGCAGTTCTTC.

This clonotype has a count of ten or more. The chain has TRBV4-3 and TRBJ1-2; tentative D call: TRBD1 (5 bases). V lost 0 bases, J lost 0 bases, and 14 bases lay in between. In germline, CDR1 is LGHNA, CDR2 YSLEER. This CDR3 comprises 17 residues. In DNA form, the CDR3 reads TGCGCCAGCAGCCAAGATAACAGCCTAGGGGCTAACTATGGCTACACCTTC. It specifies CASSQDNSLGANYGYTF.

The chain is built from TRBV5-5 and TRBJ2-5; 8 nucleotides line up with TRBD2. The CDR3 covers 16 residues. The trim removed 2 bases at V and 5 bases at J, leaving 11 bases unmatched. In germline, CDR1 is SGHKS, CDR2 YYEKEE (reference sequence). The CDR3 is CASSLVPGGPTETQYF. CDR3 sequence (DNA): TGTGCCAGCAGCTTAGTTCCGGGAGGGCCGACGGAGACCCAGTACTTC.

This rearrangement joins TRBV5-1 to TRBJ1-2, with D possibly being TRBD1 (5 bases). The CDR3 totals 14 residues. The V end was cut by 0 bases, the J end by 0 bases, with 6 bases between. Germline V CDR1 and CDR2: SGHRS, YFSETQ. CDR3 sequence reads: CASSLEGANYGYTF. The CDR3 nucleotides read TGCGCCAGCAGCTTGGAAGGGGCTAACTATGGCTACACCTTC.

This clonotype was detected many times. The chain joins TRBV28 to TRBJ1-1; weak D call: TRBD1 (5 bases). Germline V gene sequence: CDR1 MDHEN, CDR2 SYDVKM. V was shortened by 6 bases and J by 4 bases, with 21 bases between the two germline ends. The CDR3 covers 16 residues. In DNA form, the CDR3 reads TGTGCCAGCAGACCCACGGTCAAGGGGTGGCCCACTGAAGCTTTCTTT. It encodes CASRPTVKGWPTEAFF.

In its sample, this clonotype was seen many times. This sequence joins TRBV12-3 or TRBV12-4 and TRBJ2-1; TRBD2 is a possible D gene (5 bases). Deletions cut 3 bases from V and 10 bases from J, with 10 bases between. The CDR3 contains 12 residues. The CDR3 region has the DNA TGTGCCAGCAGTTTGCGCGAGGGAGAGCAGTTCTTC. Translated, it gives CASSLREGEQFF.

This clonotype was detected ten times or more. The chain is built from TRBV29-1 and TRBJ2-1; D may match TRBD1 or TRBD2 (5 bases each). Between the trimmed V and J ends, which lost 5 bases and 5 bases, there was a span of 13 bases. Germline lookup yields CDR1 SQVTM and CDR2 ANQGSEA. CDR3 size: 13 residues. For the CDR3, the DNA is TGCAGCGTTTATCCCTCGGGGCACAATGAGCAGTTCTTC. Translating gives CSVYPSGHNEQFF.